This T cell receptor (beta chain) was recorded in a study of blood T cells in healthy people across ages (dated by TCRdb to about 2015). Regarding the study in general: In model experiments, template switching captured roughly one uniquely barcoded TCR beta cDNA molecule for every two T cells. Age-related changes in TCR beta repertoire diversity were measured in the study by deep sequencing normalized with unique cDNA molecular identifiers. Donors of different ages were randomly distributed across sequencing lanes to avoid experimental bias. Using the same blood draw, the study looked at two additional independent replicas of 1 million unique cDNA reads for two donors, one aged 18 to 30 and the other aged 80 or older. The donors were divided into four age groups: young (average about 16 years), middle-aged (roughly 40), aged (around 59) and long-lived (about 84).

For this clonotype: Which antigen it targets is not known. A read error may explain this, as a much larger clone is one base away.

The donors were roughly 40 Caucasian individuals from Russia, aged roughly 6 to 100 years, who were systemically healthy. Each donor gave 8 to 10 milliliters of peripheral blood, collected into EDTA-treated Vacutainer tubes. PBMCs were isolated by Ficoll-Paque density-gradient centrifugation, with at least 6.5 million obtained per sample. Total RNA, at least 6 micrograms per sample, was extracted from PBMCs with Trizol reagent. For every donor, an aliquot of PBMCs went through flow cytometry to measure the percentages of naive CD45RAhigh/CD27high T cells. Study-wide conclusions, independent of this receptor: The percentage of naive T cells measured by flow cytometry correlated strongly with observed TCR beta diversity. Since profiling was done on bulk unsorted PBMCs, naive and antigen-experienced compartments could not be conclusively compared. Observed TCR beta diversity per million T cells fell roughly linearly with age, and a significant reduction was already apparent by age around 39. Because donor CMV infection status was unknown, age-related changes in expanded clonotypes were potentially confounded. Compared with the aged group, more naive CD4+ T cells, fewer expanded clones and increased TCR diversity were shown by the long-lived group, suggesting age selection. Estimates of total diversity based on one million sequenced T cells were regarded as lower bounds and as underestimates.

The germline ends are 17 bases apart after V is trimmed by 7 bases and J by 3 bases. CDR1 and CDR2, per the germline V gene, are SGHDN and FVKESK. The CDR3 numbers 15 residues from cysteine through phenylalanine. Here the CDR3 DNA is all that survives: 45 bases in frame from base 1. The library was made by 5' RACE. TCRdb names Illumina HiSeq 2500 as the instrument used. A second about 7 to 12 cycle PCR used a sample-barcoded 5' primer and a J-beta primer mix. A unique molecular identifier was introduced onto each TCR beta cDNA molecule by a template-switch 5' adaptor carrying 12 random nucleotides. At least 2.5 million CDR3-containing paired-end reads were obtained from each sample. First-strand cDNA synthesis was performed from all RNA using the Mint cDNA synthesis kit, with priming by a TRBC-specific oligonucleotide. Following uracil-DNA glycosylase treatment, a first 18-cycle PCR with universal primers M1SS and BC2_uni_R was performed on all cDNA. Concerning the study's data processing: Each sample was normalized by randomly selecting 1 million high-quality reads, each carrying a distinct molecular identifier. Instead of being binned into consensus sequences, reads with shared molecular identifiers were discarded. MiTCR, with a Q25 quality threshold and the strictest error-elimination algorithm, was used for CDR3 identification, clonotype clustering and error correction. Lower-bound total TCR beta diversity was estimated with a nonparametric unseen species model using Euler transformation. In-frame beta chains were kept once TCRdb had trimmed the public reads at Q25 with fastp and called clones with MiXCR. Rows matching on CDR3 protein sequence are summarized as one entry with the most common DNA and genes. TCRdb, rather than the study authors, made the V and J calls. This sample holds around 650,000 distinct CDR3 sequences; approximately 31% were observed only once. Less than 20% of the sample is held by the ten biggest clonotypes.

This TCR came from a woman at least 80 years old in good health. Donor details come from another sample of the same person, matched by shared clones. The sequence joins TRBV14 to TRBJ2-3; TRBD1 could be the D gene, as 6 bases match. Sequences were obtained from blood. The CDR3 loop reads CASNLLGAGTDTQYF. DNA sequence: TGTGCCAGCAACCTACTGGGGGCGGGTACAGATACGCAGTATTTT.